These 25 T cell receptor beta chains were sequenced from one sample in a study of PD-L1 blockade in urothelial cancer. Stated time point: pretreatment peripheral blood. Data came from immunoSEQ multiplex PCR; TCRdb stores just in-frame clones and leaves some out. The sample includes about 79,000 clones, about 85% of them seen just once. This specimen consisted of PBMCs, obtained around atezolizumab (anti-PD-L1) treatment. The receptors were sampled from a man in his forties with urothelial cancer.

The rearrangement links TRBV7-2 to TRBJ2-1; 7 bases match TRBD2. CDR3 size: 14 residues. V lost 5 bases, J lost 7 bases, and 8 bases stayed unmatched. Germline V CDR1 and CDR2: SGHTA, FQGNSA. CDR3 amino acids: CASSPIGGGNEQFF. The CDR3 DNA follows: TGTGCCAGCAGCCCTATCGGGGGAGGGAATGAGCAGTTCTTC.

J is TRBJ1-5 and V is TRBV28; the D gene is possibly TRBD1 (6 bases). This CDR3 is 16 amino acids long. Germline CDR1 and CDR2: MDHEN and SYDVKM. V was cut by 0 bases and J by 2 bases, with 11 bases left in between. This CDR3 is CASSLWLAGGNQPQHF. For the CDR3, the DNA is TGTGCCAGCAGTTTATGGTTGGCAGGGGGCAATCAGCCCCAGCATTTT.

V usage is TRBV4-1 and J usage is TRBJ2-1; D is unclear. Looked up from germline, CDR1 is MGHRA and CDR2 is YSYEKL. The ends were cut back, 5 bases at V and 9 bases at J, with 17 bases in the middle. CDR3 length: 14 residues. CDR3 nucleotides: TGCGCCAGCAGCTTCGATACGGGTCTACCTGAGCAGTTCTTC. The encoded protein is CASSFDTGLPEQFF.

The CDR3 here is CASSLGDRPNYGYTF. For the CDR3, the DNA is TGTGCCAGCAGCTTGGGGGACAGACCGAACTATGGCTACACCTTC. The chain carries TRBV5-6 and TRBJ1-2; 7 bases are shared with TRBD1. V lost 0 bases, J lost 2 bases, and 4 bases stayed unmatched. Per germline, CDR1 SGHDT and CDR2 YYEEEE. This CDR3 is 15 amino acids long.

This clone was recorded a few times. For the CDR3, the DNA is TGTGCCAGCAGCTTAGCGGGAGGGCTGGATGAGCAGTTCTTC. This sequence encodes CASSLAGGLDEQFF. The chain couples TRBV7-3 to TRBJ2-1, with 9 bases that match TRBD2. Germline CDR1 reads SGHTA; CDR2 reads FQGTGA. The CDR3 is 14 residues long. V shed 2 bases and J 8 bases; nucleotides not matched to a gene: 4.

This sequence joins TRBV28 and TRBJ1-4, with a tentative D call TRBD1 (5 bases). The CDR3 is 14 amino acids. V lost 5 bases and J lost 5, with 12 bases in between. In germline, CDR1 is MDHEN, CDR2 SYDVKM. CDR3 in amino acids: CASSPGGLNEKLFF. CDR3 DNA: TGTGCCAGCAGTCCCGGGGGACTGAATGAAAAACTGTTTTTT.

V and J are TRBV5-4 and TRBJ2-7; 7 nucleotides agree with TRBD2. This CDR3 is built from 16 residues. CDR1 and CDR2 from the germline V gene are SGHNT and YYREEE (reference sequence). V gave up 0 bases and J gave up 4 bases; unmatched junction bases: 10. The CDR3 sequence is CASSLGGTGGRYEQYF. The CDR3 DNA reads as TGTGCCAGCAGCTTGGGAGGGACGGGAGGTCGGTACGAGCAGTACTTC. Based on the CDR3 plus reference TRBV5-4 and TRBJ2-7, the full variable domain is ETGVTQSPTHLIKTRGQQVTLRCSSQSGHNTVSWYQQALGQGPQFIFQYYREEENGRGNFPPRFSGLQFPNYSSELNVNALELDDSALYLCASSLGGTGGRYEQYFGPGTRLTVT.

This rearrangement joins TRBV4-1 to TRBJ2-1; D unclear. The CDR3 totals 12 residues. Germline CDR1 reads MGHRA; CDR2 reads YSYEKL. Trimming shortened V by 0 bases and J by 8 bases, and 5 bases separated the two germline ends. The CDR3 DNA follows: TGCGCCAGCAGCCAAGACGTAGATGAGCAGTTCTTC. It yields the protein CASSQDVDEQFF.

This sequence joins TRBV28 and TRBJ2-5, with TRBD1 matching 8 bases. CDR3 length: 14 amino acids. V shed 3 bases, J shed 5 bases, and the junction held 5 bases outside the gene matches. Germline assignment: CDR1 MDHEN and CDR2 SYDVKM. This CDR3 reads CASSFQGAGETQYF. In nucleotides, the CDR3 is TGTGCCAGCAGTTTTCAGGGGGCTGGGGAGACCCAGTACTTC.

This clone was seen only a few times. The CDR3 here is CASSLVGTGVYEQYF. CDR3 in DNA: TGTGCCAGCAGCTTAGTTGGGACAGGGGTTTACGAGCAGTACTTC. The chain has TRBV7-9 and TRBJ2-7; 10 bases map to TRBD1. The junction had 4 bases not matched to a gene; V was cut back by 1 base and J by 4 bases. CDR3 length: 15 residues. Germline V gene data show CDR1 as SEHNR and CDR2 as FQNEAQ (reference sequence).

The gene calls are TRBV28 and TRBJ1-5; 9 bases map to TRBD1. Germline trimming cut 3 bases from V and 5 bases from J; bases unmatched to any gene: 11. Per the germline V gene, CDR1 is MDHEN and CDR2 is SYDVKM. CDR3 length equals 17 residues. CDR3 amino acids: CASSFPSRDREDQPQHF. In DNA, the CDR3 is TGTGCCAGCAGTTTCCCCTCCCGGGACAGGGAGGATCAGCCCCAGCATTTT.

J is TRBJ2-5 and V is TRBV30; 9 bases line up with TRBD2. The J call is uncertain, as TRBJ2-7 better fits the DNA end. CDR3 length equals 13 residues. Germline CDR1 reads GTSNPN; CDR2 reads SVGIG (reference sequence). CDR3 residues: CACRVSGSYEQYF. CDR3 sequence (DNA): TGTGCCTGCCGGGTTAGCGGGAGTTACGAGCAGTACTTC.

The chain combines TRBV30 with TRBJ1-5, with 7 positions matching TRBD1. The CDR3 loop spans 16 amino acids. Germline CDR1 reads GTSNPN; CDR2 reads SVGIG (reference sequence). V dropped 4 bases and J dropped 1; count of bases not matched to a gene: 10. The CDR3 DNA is TGTGCCTGGAAGGAGGCGGCAGGGGGGAGCAATCAGCCCCAGCATTTT. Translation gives CAWKEAAGGSNQPQHF. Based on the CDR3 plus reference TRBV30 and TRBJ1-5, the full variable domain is SQTIHQWPATLVQPVGSPLSLECTVEGTSNPNLYWYRQAAGRGLQLLFYSVGIGQISSEVPQNLSASRPQDRQFILSSKKLLLSDSGFYLCAWKEAAGGSNQPQHFGDGTRLSIL.

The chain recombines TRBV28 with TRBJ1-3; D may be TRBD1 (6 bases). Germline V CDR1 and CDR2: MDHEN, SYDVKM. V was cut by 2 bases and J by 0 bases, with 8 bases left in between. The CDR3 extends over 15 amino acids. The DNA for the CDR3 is TGTGCCAGCAGTTTACTGGACAGCTCTGGAAACACCATATATTTT. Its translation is CASSLLDSSGNTIYF.

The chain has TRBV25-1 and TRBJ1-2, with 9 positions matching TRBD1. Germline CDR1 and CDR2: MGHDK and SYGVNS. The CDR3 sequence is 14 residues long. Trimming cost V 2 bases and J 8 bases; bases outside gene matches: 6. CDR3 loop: CASSEPGTGQGYTF. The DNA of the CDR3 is TGTGCCAGCAGTGAACCCGGGACAGGGCAAGGCTACACCTTC.

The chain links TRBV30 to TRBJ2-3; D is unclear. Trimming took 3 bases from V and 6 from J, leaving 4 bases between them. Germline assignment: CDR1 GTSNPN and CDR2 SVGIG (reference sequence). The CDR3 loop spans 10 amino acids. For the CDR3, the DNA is TGTGCCTGGAGGGGCGATACGCAGTATTTT. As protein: CAWRGDTQYF. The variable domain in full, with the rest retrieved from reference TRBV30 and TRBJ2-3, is SQTIHQWPATLVQPVGSPLSLECTVEGTSNPNLYWYRQAAGRGLQLLFYSVGIGQISSEVPQNLSASRPQDRQFILSSKKLLLSDSGFYLCAWRGDTQYFGPGTRLTVL.

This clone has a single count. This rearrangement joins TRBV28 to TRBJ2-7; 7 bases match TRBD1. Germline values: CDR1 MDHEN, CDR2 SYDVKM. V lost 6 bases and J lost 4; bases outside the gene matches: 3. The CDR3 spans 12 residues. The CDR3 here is CASSYRGYEQYF. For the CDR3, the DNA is TGTGCCAGCAGCTACAGGGGATACGAGCAGTACTTC.

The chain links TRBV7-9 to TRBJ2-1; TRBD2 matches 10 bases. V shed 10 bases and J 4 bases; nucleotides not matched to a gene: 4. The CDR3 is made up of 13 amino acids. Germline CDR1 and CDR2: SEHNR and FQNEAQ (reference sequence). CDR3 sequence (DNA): TGTGCCACCCCTAGCGGGGGATACAATGAGCAGTTCTTC. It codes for CATPSGGYNEQFF.

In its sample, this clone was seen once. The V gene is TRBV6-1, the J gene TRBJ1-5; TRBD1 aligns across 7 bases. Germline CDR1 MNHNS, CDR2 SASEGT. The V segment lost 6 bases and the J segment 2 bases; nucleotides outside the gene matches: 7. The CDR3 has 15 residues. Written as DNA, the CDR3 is TGTGCCAGCAGGCAGGGGGGTCTTCGCAATCAGCCCCAGCATTTT. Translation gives CASRQGGLRNQPQHF.

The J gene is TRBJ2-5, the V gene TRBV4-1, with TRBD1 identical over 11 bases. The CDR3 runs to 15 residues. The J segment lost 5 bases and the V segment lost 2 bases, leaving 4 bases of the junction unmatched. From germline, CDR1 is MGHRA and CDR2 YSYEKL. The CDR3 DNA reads TGCGCCAGCAGCCAATTGGACAGGGGGCTTGAGACCCAGTACTTC. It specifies CASSQLDRGLETQYF.

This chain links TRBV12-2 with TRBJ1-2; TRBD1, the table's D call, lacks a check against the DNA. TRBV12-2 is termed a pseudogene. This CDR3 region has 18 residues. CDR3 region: CASRLTYRTGTQNYGYTF. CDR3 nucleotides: TGTGCAAGTCGCTTAACGTACAGGACAGGAACCCAAAACTATGGCTACACCTTC.

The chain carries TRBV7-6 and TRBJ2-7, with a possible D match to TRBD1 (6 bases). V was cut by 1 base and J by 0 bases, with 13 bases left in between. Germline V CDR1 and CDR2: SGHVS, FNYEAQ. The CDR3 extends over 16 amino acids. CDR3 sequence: CASSLEATGHSYEQYF. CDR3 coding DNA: TGTGCCAGCAGCTTAGAGGCGACAGGTCACTCCTACGAGCAGTACTTC.

DNA of the CDR3: TGTGCCTGGAGTGGTTTGGGAGCTGAGGGCTACACCTTC. Protein product: CAWSGLGAEGYTF. The chain links TRBV30 to TRBJ1-2; D not certain. The V and J ends lost 1 base and 8 bases respectively, with 14 bases between them. CDR3 length equals 13 residues. Germline V gene lookup returns CDR1 GTSNPN and CDR2 SVGIG (reference sequence).

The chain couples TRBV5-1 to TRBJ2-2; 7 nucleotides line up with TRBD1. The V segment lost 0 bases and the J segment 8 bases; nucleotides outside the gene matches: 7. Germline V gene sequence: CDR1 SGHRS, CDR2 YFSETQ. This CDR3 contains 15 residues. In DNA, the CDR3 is TGCGCCAGCAGCTTGGACAACAGGGGTTCGGGGGAGCTGTTTTTT. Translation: CASSLDNRGSGELFF.

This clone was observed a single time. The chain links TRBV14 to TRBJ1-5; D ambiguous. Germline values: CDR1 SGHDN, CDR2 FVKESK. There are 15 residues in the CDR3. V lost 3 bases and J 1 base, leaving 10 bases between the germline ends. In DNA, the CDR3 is TGTGCCAGCAGCCACCCGGCGGGGAGCAATCAGCCCCAGCATTTT. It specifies CASSHPAGSNQPQHF.